Each of the 30 T cell receptor beta chains below was sequenced from the same sample in a study of vaccination and CD4 T cells after COVID-19. The Oncomine TCR Beta short-read assay sequenced DNA from cultured CD4+ T cells. TCRdb re-analysed the PCR reads in MiXCR, keeping a single row per CDR3 protein. The table has about 12,000 distinct CDR3 sequences, less than 85% seen once. Treatment described: approximately nine-day PBMC culture with coronavirus spike peptide pools or control peptides (ViraFEST assay). No antigens are known for them. Sample: CD4+ T cells from blood, cultured in vitro. The receptors stem from a human donor who had recovered from COVID-19.

This clonotype is categorized as large. The rearrangement links TRBV28 to TRBJ2-3; TRBD1 agrees at 11 bases. This CDR3 region has 16 residues. Germline V gives CDR1 MDHEN, CDR2 SYDVKM. Trimming removed 3 bases from V and 4 bases from J; junction bases left unmatched: 6. CDR3 residues: CASSFYGQGASDTQYF. As DNA, the CDR3 is TGTGCCAGCAGTTTTTACGGACAGGGGGCTTCAGATACGCAGTATTTT.

The chain carries TRBV5-6 and TRBJ1-2; D is perhaps TRBD1 (6 bases). This CDR3 is 12 amino acids long. Germline CDR1 is SGHDT and CDR2 is YYEEEE. V dropped 1 base and J dropped 11 bases, with 12 bases sitting between them. CDR3: CASSLRGTAYTF. The CDR3 DNA is TGTGCCAGCAGCTTGAGGGGGACCGCGTACACCTTC.

This chain joins TRBV2 and TRBJ2-1; 7 nucleotides match TRBD2. V trimming: 8 bases; J trimming: 8 bases; junction bases outside the gene matches: 3. Germline CDR1 is SNHLY and CDR2 is FYNNEI. The CDR3 extends over 11 amino acids. The CDR3 DNA reads TGTGCCAGCGGGCGGGAGTATGAGCAGTTCTTC. This sequence encodes CASGREYEQFF.

The V and J genes are TRBV7-2 and TRBJ1-2, with 8 bases lining up with TRBD1. The trim removed 1 base at V and 5 bases at J, leaving 9 bases unmatched. The CDR3 is 16 residues long. Germline-derived CDR1 and CDR2 are SGHTA and FQGNSA. CDR3 DNA: TGTGCCAGCAGCTTAGTTCCAACCACAGGGGGGTATGGCTACACCTTC. Residues: CASSLVPTTGGYGYTF.

The chain combines TRBV28 with TRBJ1-6; D unresolved. Germline CDR1 reads MDHEN; CDR2 reads SYDVKM. This CDR3 has 14 residues. V was shortened by 5 bases and J by 0 bases, with 5 bases between the two germline ends. As DNA, the CDR3 is TGTGCCAGCAGTGGAGGCTCCTATAATTCACCCCTCCACTTT. Protein: CASSGGSYNSPLHF. The whole variable domain, filled in from reference TRBV28 and TRBJ1-6, reads DVKVTQSSRYLVKRTGEKVFLECVQDMDHENMFWYRQDPGLGLRLIYFSYDVKMKEKGDIPEGYSVSREKKERFSLILESASTNQTSMYLCASSGGSYNSPLHFGNGTRLTVT.

In nucleotides, the CDR3 is TGTGCCAGCAGCTTGTCTTTGTCGGATTATAATTCACCCCTCCACTTT. This gives the protein CASSLSLSDYNSPLHF. The rearrangement links TRBV5-5 to TRBJ1-6; no clear D gene. The CDR3 sequence is 16 residues long. The V and J ends lost 1 base and 4 bases respectively, with 12 bases between them. Germline CDR1 reads SGHKS; CDR2 reads YYEKEE (reference sequence).

The chain links TRBV6-1 to TRBJ1-5; D unresolved. The V gene lost 2 bases and the J gene lost 3 bases, with 20 bases spanning the gap. Germline loops: CDR1 MNHNS, CDR2 SASEGT. The CDR3 sequence is 18 residues long. The CDR3 DNA sequence: TGTGCCAGCAGTGAAAGGTTTTCTAACAAAAGGCACAATCAGCCCCAGCATTTT. Protein sequence: CASSERFSNKRHNQPQHF.

The chain combines TRBV10-3 with TRBJ1-1, with 7 bases matching TRBD1. Germline-derived CDR1 and CDR2 are ENHRY and SYGVKD. J lost 7 bases, V lost 6 bases, and 8 bases had no gene match. The CDR3 totals 13 residues. CDR3 loop: CAISTRGLSEAFF. The CDR3 nucleotides read TGTGCCATCAGCACTAGGGGGCTCAGTGAAGCTTTCTTT.

The genes are TRBV15 and TRBJ2-5; D not resolved. CDR3 length: 15 residues. V gave up 0 bases and J gave up 2 bases, with 10 bases separating them. CDR1 and CDR2 from the germline V gene are LNHNV and YYDKDF (reference sequence). CDR3 sequence (DNA): TGTGCCACCAGCAGAGATCTCGGCAGGCAAGAGACCCAGTACTTC. Translating it yields CATSRDLGRQETQYF.

The chain carries TRBV6-5 and TRBJ2-7; possibly TRBD1 for D (5 bases). The CDR3 totals 15 residues. Germline lookup yields CDR1 MNHEY and CDR2 SVGAGI. The V gene lost 4 bases and the J gene lost 5 bases, with 18 bases spanning the gap. The CDR3 DNA reads TGTGCCAGCAGTTCAGCGAGCAGGGTGAGGAACGAGCAGTACTTC. Its translation: CASSSASRVRNEQYF.

This chain uses TRBV28 with TRBJ2-7; D may match TRBD1 or TRBD2 (5 bases each). The CDR3 spans 13 residues. V lost 5 bases to trimming and J lost 3 bases, with 11 bases between them. The germline V gene has CDR1 MDHEN and CDR2 SYDVKM. The CDR3 nucleotides are TGTGCCAGCAGTCGAGTTGGGGGCTACGAGCAGTACTTC. Protein: CASSRVGGYEQYF.

The rearrangement uses TRBV9 and TRBJ2-3; 12 nucleotides match TRBD2. CDR3 length: 16 residues. Trimming at V came to 4 bases and at J to 1 base, leaving 4 bases not matched to a gene. In germline, CDR1 is SGDLS, CDR2 YYNGEE. The CDR3 DNA reads as TGTGCCAGCAGCCCCGGGACTAGCGGGCGCACAGATACGCAGTATTTT. Protein: CASSPGTSGRTDTQYF.

This clonotype was seen a few times. V usage is TRBV20-1 and J usage is TRBJ2-2; D uncertain. This CDR3 region has 15 residues. V dropped 3 bases and J dropped 3 bases, with 14 bases sitting between them. Germline V gene lookup returns CDR1 DFQATT and CDR2 SNEGSKA (reference sequence). CDR3 loop: CSARMPPVDTGELFF. The CDR3 DNA reads as TGCAGTGCTAGGATGCCCCCCGTAGACACCGGGGAGCTGTTTTTT.

The genes are TRBV7-2 and TRBJ1-1; D gene unclear. Trimming removed 5 bases at V and 4 bases at J, with 14 bases between. The CDR3 has 14 amino acids. Germline CDR1 SGHTA, CDR2 FQGNSA. The CDR3 coding sequence is TGTGCCAGCAGCGCAAGTCAGTTGGCCACTGAAGCTTTCTTT. Translating it yields CASSASQLATEAFF. The full variable domain, in which reference TRBV7-2 and TRBJ1-1 provide the parts outside the CDR3, is GAGVSQSPSNKVTEKGKDVELRCDPISGHTALYWYRQSLGQGLEFLIYFQGNSAPDKSGLPSDRFSAERTGGSVSTLTIQRTQQEDSAVYLCASSASQLATEAFFGQGTRLTVV.

The genes are TRBV10-1 and TRBJ2-2, with 8 bases aligning to TRBD2. The CDR3 is made up of 16 amino acids. The germline gives CDR1 WNHNN, CDR2 SYGVQD (reference sequence). The J segment lost 5 bases and the V segment lost 3 bases, leaving 8 bases of the junction unmatched. This CDR3 reads CASSDLSGGLTGELFF. CDR3 in DNA: TGCGCCAGCAGTGATCTATCGGGAGGGCTAACCGGGGAGCTGTTTTTT.

This clonotype was seen just once. The gene calls are TRBV6-1 and TRBJ2-2; TRBD1 matches at 10 bases. The V gene's germline CDR1 is MNHNS and CDR2 SASEGT. There are 13 residues in the CDR3. The trim removed 8 bases at V and 3 bases at J, leaving 0 bases unmatched. Here the CDR3 reads CASGTGDTGELFF. CDR3 DNA sequence: TGTGCCAGCGGGACAGGGGACACCGGGGAGCTGTTTTTT.

V usage is TRBV6-2 or TRBV6-3 and J usage is TRBJ1-5; D ambiguous. CDR1 and CDR2 from the germline V gene are MNHEY and SVGEGT. V dropped 6 bases and J dropped 6 bases, with 18 bases sitting between them. This CDR3 has 15 residues. In nucleotides, the CDR3 is TGTGCCAGCAGCCCTCGGGTAGTCGGACTTCAGCCCCAGCATTTT. This encodes CASSPRVVGLQPQHF.

This chain links TRBV20-1 with TRBJ2-5, with D unresolved. Trimming took 2 bases from V and 7 from J, leaving 14 bases between them. CDR3 length equals 13 residues. Germline V gene lookup returns CDR1 DFQATT and CDR2 SNEGSKA (reference sequence). The CDR3 here is CSARRTSEGTQYF. CDR3 DNA sequence: TGCAGTGCTAGACGCACATCGGAAGGGACCCAGTACTTC.

The chain couples TRBV5-1 to TRBJ2-7; unclear D gene. V was shortened by 5 bases and J by 3 bases, with 12 bases between the two germline ends. This CDR3 contains 13 residues. Germline CDR1 is SGHRS and CDR2 is YFSETQ. CDR3 residues: CASRGGHFYEQYF. Written as DNA, the CDR3 is TGCGCCAGCAGGGGTGGCCACTTCTACGAGCAGTACTTC.

V gene TRBV19 combines with J gene TRBJ1-5; no clear D. V was cut by 7 bases and J by 6 bases, with 13 bases left in between. The CDR3 runs to 13 residues. Germline lookup yields CDR1 LNHDA and CDR2 SQIVND (reference sequence). The CDR3, as DNA: TGTGCCAGTAATCGGGGAGAACGTCAGCCCCAGCATTTT. Its protein product is CASNRGERQPQHF.

The rearrangement uses TRBV20-1 and TRBJ2-3, with 13 bases that match TRBD2. Trimming removed 6 bases from V and 2 bases from J; junction bases left unmatched: 17. Germline V CDR1 and CDR2: DFQATT, SNEGSKA (reference sequence). This CDR3 contains 19 residues. The CDR3 loop is CSATVETSGRGPYTDTQYF. The CDR3 DNA reads TGCAGTGCAACCGTCGAAACTAGCGGGAGGGGCCCCTACACAGATACGCAGTATTTT.

The J gene is TRBJ2-1, the V gene TRBV7-6; D call uncertain. Germline V gene lookup returns CDR1 SGHVS and CDR2 FNYEAQ. The CDR3 consists of 13 residues. Trimming pared 5 bases from V and 8 bases from J, leaving 13 bases between. CDR3 region: CASSANTYDEQFF. In nucleotides, the CDR3 is TGTGCCAGCAGCGCCAACACGTACGATGAGCAGTTCTTC.

This chain joins TRBV15 and TRBJ1-2; D gene uncertain. Trimming left V 0 bases short and J 7 bases short, with 18 bases between. Germline lookup yields CDR1 LNHNV and CDR2 YYDKDF (reference sequence). There are 16 residues in the CDR3. The CDR3, as DNA: TGTGCCACCAGCAGAGATCTCGGCAGAATCCCTTCTGGCTACACCTTC. Translation gives CATSRDLGRIPSGYTF.

The chain joins TRBV27 to TRBJ2-3; the D call may be TRBD1 or TRBD2 (5 bases each). Germline CDR1 and CDR2: MNHEY and SMNVEV (reference sequence). The CDR3 totals 14 residues. V gave up 10 bases and J gave up 0 bases, with 14 bases separating them. The CDR3 here is CAIKVGPSTDTQYF. The CDR3 nucleotides are TGTGCCATCAAGGTGGGACCGAGCACAGATACGCAGTATTTT.

The chain joins TRBV6-1 to TRBJ2-3, with D perhaps matching TRBD2 (5 bases). This CDR3 comprises 16 residues. V was clipped by 7 bases and J by 3 bases, with 20 bases between them. Germline CDR1 reads MNHNS; CDR2 reads SASEGT. The CDR3 coding sequence is TGTGCCAGCACCCAAACCCGGGATATAGTGACAGATACGCAGTATTTT. It specifies CASTQTRDIVTDTQYF.

The V and J genes are TRBV24-1 and TRBJ2-1; possibly TRBD1 for D (5 bases). Trimming pared 4 bases from V and 2 bases from J, leaving 11 bases between. Germline CDR1 reads KGHDR; CDR2 reads SFDVKD. The CDR3 length is 15 residues. The CDR3 spells CATSDPTGAYNEQFF. In DNA form, the CDR3 reads TGTGCCACCAGTGACCCAACAGGTGCCTACAATGAGCAGTTCTTC.

V gene TRBV7-2 combines with J gene TRBJ2-5; D perhaps matches TRBD2 (5 bases). Trimming stripped 3 bases from V and 4 bases from J, with 18 bases between. Germline V gene sequence: CDR1 SGHTA, CDR2 FQGNSA. The CDR3 loop spans 16 amino acids. Written as DNA, the CDR3 is TGTGCCAGCAGCTTGAACACTGGCCCACGGGGAGAGACCCAGTACTTC. Its protein product is CASSLNTGPRGETQYF.

The chain uses TRBV6-1 and TRBJ1-1; 7 nucleotides match TRBD1. The CDR3 spans 14 residues. V was pared by 6 bases and J by 1 base, with 5 bases of the junction left unmatched. Germline-derived CDR1 and CDR2 are MNHNS and SASEGT. The CDR3 coding sequence is TGTGCCAGCAGCCCGGACAGGAGGAACACTGAAGCTTTCTTT. Its translation is CASSPDRRNTEAFF.

This clonotype has a single count. The genes are TRBV7-9 and TRBJ2-5, with 8 bases aligning to TRBD2. CDR1 is SEHNR and CDR2 is FQNEAQ in the germline V gene (reference sequence). Trimming at V came to 4 bases and at J to 1 base, leaving 8 bases not matched to a gene. The CDR3 contains 16 residues. CDR3 loop: CASSSWGRGGQETQYF. The CDR3 DNA reads as TGTGCCAGCAGCTCCTGGGGCCGGGGGGGCCAAGAGACCCAGTACTTC.

The chain couples TRBV4-3 to TRBJ2-3; TRBD1 matches at 8 bases. V was clipped by 2 bases and J by 3 bases; unmatched bases: 10. Germline-derived CDR1 and CDR2 are LGHNA and YSLEER. The CDR3 is 17 residues long. The CDR3 DNA reads as TGCGCCAGCAGCCAATTCGCGAGACAGGGGACGACAGATACGCAGTATTTT. This gives the protein CASSQFARQGTTDTQYF.